This T cell receptor beta chain was recovered during a study of shared clonotypes between healthy human individuals (dated by TCRdb to 2018 to 2020). As for the study more broadly: The cohort comprised a couple of women and a few men aged 18 to 49 years. Between about 0.9 and 9 billion PBMCs per donor were obtained by leukapheresis. The study deeply sequenced blood TCR repertoires of several healthy adults to estimate repertoire size and the extent of clonotype sharing between individuals. To increase sequencing depth and limit assay-specific biases, TCR repertoire library preparation and sequencing were carried out by different laboratories using diverse techniques. Per donor, three plates each were used for CD4 naive and CD4 memory, two for CD8 naive, and one for CD8 memory.

Using the deep immunoSEQ assay, TCR CDR3 regions were amplified from genomic DNA by multiplex PCR. Genomic DNA extracted from each cell subset was distributed evenly over all wells of several immunoSEQ 96-well plates, and each plate served as one replicate. For sorted subsets, each replicate PCR was loaded with approximately 200 ng genomic DNA, equivalent to roughly 30,000 T cell genomes. Purified libraries were measured with a Qubit 3.0 fluorometer, size-checked on a Bioanalyzer 2100, and measured again with the KAPA Library Quantification kit. Each immunoSEQ 96-well plate was sequenced on its own single-read 150-cycle Illumina NextSeq 550 flow cell. From the authors' description of their analysis: The immunoSEQ output contained only junctional sequences without quality scores, so filtering could not match that applied to full-length reads. Sequences were annotated with PyIR, a Python wrapper for IgBLAST v1.9, and V/J genes and CDR3 were assigned using IMGT germline references. Reads with weak V/J assignments (E-value above 1e-6), missing CDR3, stop codons, out-of-frame junctions, or ambiguous translated residues were removed. A V3J clonotype was defined by an identical inferred V gene, J gene, and CDR3 amino acid sequence. Percentage overlap between repertoires was calculated by dividing the number of shared unique clonotypes by the size of the smaller repertoire. Repertoire richness was assessed with RTK rarefaction, the Chao1 estimator, and Recon v2.1 estimates of unobserved clonotypes. OLGA was used to compute generation probabilities for all TCRbeta clonotypes that the gDNA method yielded from a handful of donors. TCRdb took this table from immuneACCESS and kept in-frame rearrangements with V and J called. Such tables lack part of the clones; where checked against another copy, unresolved V genes explain under half of the gap, and the rest is unexplained. V and J calls and clone size are those listed in that table; D and trimming were worked out from the DNA. In this sample the table shows some 2,100,000 clones, 95% of which occur a single time. The ten largest make up roughly 0.13% of the sample.

The donors were healthy, HIV-negative adults who had no recently reported acute infections or vaccinations. Every donor was a Caucasian adult living in Nashville, Tennessee, USA. CD4+ T cells were enriched by magnetic negative selection, after which naive cells were positively selected on CD45RA and the negative fraction was taken as the memory subset. After blood collection by leukapheresis, PBMCs were isolated using Ficoll-Histopaque density gradient centrifugation and then cryopreserved in the vapor phase of liquid nitrogen. Analytical flow cytometry was used to check the purity and quantity of every magnetically sorted T cell population. Genomic DNA was isolated from every sorted fraction and measured by UV absorbance on a Nanodrop 2000c. V lost 7 bases and J lost 7 bases, and the count of bases not matched to a germline gene is 7. Taken from cysteine to phenylalanine, the CDR3 has 14 residues. Solely the CDR3 DNA is kept, with 42 bases framed from the first base. CDR1 is given as SGHAT and CDR2 as FQNNGV, both from the germline V gene.

The investigation overall reported the following: When a few donors were compared, the shared fraction of clonotypes was 5% to 6.5% for naive CD4, roughly 3.4% for naive CD8, more than 2% for memory CD4, and 0.35% to 0.5% for memory CD8. Sampling was restricted to blood, and TCR repertoires in tissue are likely to differ from TCR repertoires in blood. Compared with non-shared clonotypes, the clonotypes found in all four sorted-subset donors had higher generation probabilities. Even with the large sequencing depth, rarefaction of the sorted-subset datasets indicated that sequencing was incomplete. Because the study included a small number of donors, the genetic and exposure-history diversity represented was limited. Naive subsets generally had larger estimated clonotype richness than memory subsets did. Based on pairwise subsampling, the degree of clonotype sharing among donors was expected to be affected by sequencing depth.

In regard to this clone: The specificity of this receptor is unknown. Within one base of it there is no much larger clone, and no base qualities were kept.

The V gene is TRBV11-2 and the J gene is TRBJ1-4, and 9 junction bases match TRBD1. Sequencing input: naive CD4+ T cells sorted from blood. The label giving this sample's cell subset or site can be read as: CD45RA+ positively selected. This TCR was sampled from a man aged 18-30 years in good health. CDR3 protein: CASTHRGRGEKLFF. The nucleotides are TGTGCCAGCACCCACAGGGGGCGGGGTGAAAAACTGTTTTTT. Where the CDR3 stops, the reference TRBV11-2 and TRBJ1-4 genes take over; the full variable domain is EAGVAQSPRYKIIEKRQSVAFWCNPISGHATLYWYQQILGQGPKLLIQFQNNGVVDDSQLPKDRFSAERLKGVDSTLKIQPAKLEDSAVYLCASTHRGRGEKLFFGSGTQLSVL.